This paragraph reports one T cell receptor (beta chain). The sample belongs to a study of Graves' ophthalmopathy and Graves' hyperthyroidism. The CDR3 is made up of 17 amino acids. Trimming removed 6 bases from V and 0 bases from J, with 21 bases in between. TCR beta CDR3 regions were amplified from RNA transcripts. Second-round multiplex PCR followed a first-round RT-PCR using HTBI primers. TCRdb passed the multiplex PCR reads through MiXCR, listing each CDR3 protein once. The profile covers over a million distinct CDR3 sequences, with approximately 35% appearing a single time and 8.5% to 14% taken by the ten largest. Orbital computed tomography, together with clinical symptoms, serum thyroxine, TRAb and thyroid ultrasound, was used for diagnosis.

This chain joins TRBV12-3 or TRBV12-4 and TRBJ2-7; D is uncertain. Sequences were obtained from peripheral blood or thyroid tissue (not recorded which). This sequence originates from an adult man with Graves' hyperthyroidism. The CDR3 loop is CASSSDLDGENSYEQYF. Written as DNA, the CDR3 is TGTGCCAGCAGCTCCGACCTCGACGGAGAAAACTCCTACGAGCAGTACTTC.